What follows are 32 T cell receptor beta chains derived from one specimen sequenced in a study of OX40 agonist ivuxolimab in advanced cancers. Here immunoSEQ multiplex PCR was the method, and the copy in TCRdb shows in-frame clones only, minus some. Of around 35,000 clones in the sample, roughly 87% were seen once. This sample comprised CD4+ or CD8+ T cells sorted from blood, obtained in a trial of the OX40 agonist ivuxolimab. The receptors were gathered from an adult with an advanced solid tumor such as melanoma, head and neck, liver or kidney cancer.

The chain recombines TRBV27 with TRBJ2-3, with D possibly called TRBD1 or TRBD2 (6 bases each). The germline V gene encodes CDR1 MNHEY and CDR2 SMNVEV (reference sequence). This CDR3 is 13 amino acids long. The germline V and J ends were trimmed by 7 bases and 2 bases, with 10 bases remaining between them. The CDR3: CASKGGNTDTQYF. DNA of the CDR3: TGTGCCAGCAAGGGGGGTAACACAGATACGCAGTATTTT.

The chain combines TRBV27 with TRBJ2-1; 7 bases map to TRBD1. Germline V CDR1 and CDR2: MNHEY, SMNVEV (reference sequence). V dropped 5 bases and J dropped 1; count of bases not matched to a gene: 8. This CDR3 contains 16 residues. The CDR3 DNA is TGTGCCAGCAGTCCAGGGACAGAAGTTTCCTACAATGAGCAGTTCTTC. Its translation: CASSPGTEVSYNEQFF.

About this clone itself: One end of the junction fails to match germline, which may point to a read error. The chain uses TRBV6-5 and TRBJ1-2; D gene ambiguous. CDR3 size: 14 residues. CDR1 is MNHEY, CDR2 SVGAGI, per germline. CDR3 sequence: CASSYGAYNYGHTF. The DNA of the CDR3 is TGTGCCAGCAGTTACGGAGCCTACAACTATGGCCACACCTTC.

V and J are TRBV4-3 and TRBJ1-5; D not certain. The CDR3 is 15 amino acids. V lost 0 bases and J 5 bases, leaving 11 bases between the germline ends. Looked up from germline, CDR1 is LGHNA and CDR2 is YSLEER. CDR3 loop: CASSQDRGGDQPQHF. CDR3 sequence (DNA): TGCGCCAGCAGCCAAGATCGCGGCGGAGATCAGCCCCAGCATTTT.

The chain has TRBV7-9 and TRBJ2-1; no definite D call. Deletions cut 3 bases from V and 10 bases from J, with 10 bases between. CDR1 SEHNR and CDR2 FQNEAQ come from the germline V gene (reference sequence). CDR3 length: 12 residues. CDR3 sequence: CASSFPAWEQFF. The CDR3, as DNA: TGTGCCAGCAGCTTTCCAGCGTGGGAGCAGTTCTTC.

The chain links TRBV7-8 to TRBJ2-5; D perhaps matches TRBD1 (5 bases). V was pared by 2 bases and J by 1 base, with 5 bases between. The CDR3 sequence is 13 residues long. CDR1 and CDR2 (germline): SGHVS, FQNEAQ. As DNA, the CDR3 is TGTGCCAGCAGCTTAAGGGGCCAAGAGACCCAGTACTTC. Its protein product is CASSLRGQETQYF.

The gene calls are TRBV4-3 and TRBJ2-1; either TRBD1 or TRBD2 may supply D (5 bases each). V lost 3 bases to trimming and J lost 8 bases, with 14 bases between them. CDR3 length: 14 residues. Germline V gene lookup returns CDR1 LGHNA and CDR2 YSLEER. The CDR3, as DNA: TGCGCCAGCAGCCAGGTTGGGACGGCCCATGAGCAGTTCTTC. Amino acid sequence: CASSQVGTAHEQFF.

Relative to its sample, this clone is medium-sized. The DNA of the CDR3 is TGTGCCAGCAGCTCCCGGGACAGGGAAAATGAGCAGTTCTTC. Translation: CASSSRDRENEQFF. The chain recombines TRBV7-9 with TRBJ2-1, with 9 positions matching TRBD1. The germline V gene has CDR1 SEHNR and CDR2 FQNEAQ (reference sequence). The CDR3 loop spans 14 amino acids. The ends lost 4 bases at V and 7 bases at J; junction bases unmatched: 5.

The chain uses TRBV5-6 and TRBJ2-5, with 10 bases identical to TRBD2. The CDR3 is 19 residues long. The V and J ends lost 2 bases and 4 bases, in that order; junction bases with no gene match: 17. In germline, CDR1 is SGHDT, CDR2 YYEEEE. Here the CDR3 reads CASSLPSQGFWTSGETQYF. The CDR3, as DNA: TGTGCCAGCAGCTTACCTTCACAGGGATTCTGGACTAGCGGAGAGACCCAGTACTTC.

The chain combines TRBV6-6 with TRBJ2-7; 9 positions match TRBD2. The V and J ends lost 7 bases and 0 bases, in that order; junction bases with no gene match: 7. Germline-derived CDR1 and CDR2 are MNHNY and SVGAGI (reference sequence). This CDR3 is 15 amino acids long. CDR3 residues: CASMGSGGHSYEQYF. As DNA, the CDR3 is TGTGCCAGCATGGGGAGCGGGGGGCACTCCTACGAGCAGTACTTC.

This rearrangement joins TRBV18 to TRBJ1-2; D is perhaps TRBD1 (6 bases). V gave up 7 bases and J gave up 4 bases, with 22 bases separating them. CDR1 and CDR2 (germline): KGHSH, LQKENI. The CDR3 is 16 amino acids. The chain's CDR3 is CASFTTAGAQGYGYTF. CDR3 DNA: TGTGCCAGCTTCACCACTGCAGGGGCGCAGGGCTATGGCTACACCTTC.

This clone was detected only once. Written as DNA, the CDR3 is TGTGCCAGCAGACAATACAATGAGCAGTTCTTC. It yields the protein CASRQYNEQFF. The chain carries TRBV6-1 and TRBJ2-1, with D unresolved. Trimming removed 6 bases from V and 4 bases from J, with 4 bases in between. This CDR3 region has 11 residues. Germline loops: CDR1 MNHNS, CDR2 SASEGT.

This chain joins TRBV6-5 and TRBJ1-1, with TRBD1 as a possible D gene (6 bases). This CDR3 has 14 residues. Germline lookup yields CDR1 MNHEY and CDR2 SVGAGI. V lost 0 bases, J lost 8 bases, and 13 bases lay in between. CDR3 amino acids: CASSYSLTGAEAFF. CDR3 DNA: TGTGCCAGCAGTTACTCCCTAACGGGGGCGGAAGCTTTCTTT.

The chain joins TRBV30 to TRBJ1-1; no reliable D call. The V end was cut by 0 bases, the J end by 6 bases, with 11 bases between. Germline lookup yields CDR1 GTSNPN and CDR2 SVGIG (reference sequence). CDR3 length: 13 amino acids. CDR3 DNA: TGTGCCTGGAGTGTACATTCGGACTCTGAAGCTTTCTTT. It codes for CAWSVHSDSEAFF.

The chain combines TRBV29-1 with TRBJ2-5, with 9 bases lining up with TRBD1. V lost 7 bases to trimming and J lost 0 bases; unmatched junction nucleotides: 9. Germline-derived CDR1 and CDR2 are SQVTM and ANQGSEA. The CDR3 is made up of 15 amino acids. In DNA form, the CDR3 reads TGCAGCGGGGCCGGGACAGGGAGGTACCAAGAGACCCAGTACTTC. Its protein is CSGAGTGRYQETQYF. Looking up the rest from reference TRBV29-1 and TRBJ2-5 gives the full variable domain: SAVISQKPSRDICQRGTSLTIQCQVDSQVTMMFWYRQQPGQSLTLIATANQGSEATYESGFVIDKFPISRPNLTFSTLTVSNMSPEDSSIYLCSGAGTGRYQETQYFGPGTRLLVL.

The chain combines TRBV2 with TRBJ2-1, with D unclear. Trimming took off 5 bases at V and 4 bases at J, with 12 bases between the two ends. The length of the CDR3 is 14 residues. Per germline, CDR1 SNHLY and CDR2 FYNNEI. The CDR3 DNA sequence: TGTGCCAGCAGTTACGTAGGCGGTTACAATGAGCAGTTCTTC. This sequence encodes CASSYVGGYNEQFF.

The gene calls are TRBV6-5 and TRBJ2-1; 10 bases match TRBD1. CDR1 MNHEY and CDR2 SVGAGI come from the germline V gene. J was trimmed by 4 bases and V by 2 bases; bases with no gene match: 2. CDR3 length equals 15 residues. CDR3 sequence: CASSYGTGEYNEQFF. CDR3 bases: TGTGCCAGCAGTTACGGGACAGGGGAATACAATGAGCAGTTCTTC.

The chain carries TRBV14 and TRBJ1-2; D not resolved. In germline, CDR1 is SGHDN, CDR2 FVKESK. The CDR3 spans 16 residues. V was shortened by 2 bases and J by 2 bases, with 15 bases between the two germline ends. The DNA for the CDR3 is TGTGCCAGCAGCCAAAAGACACGACATATAAACTATGGCTACACCTTC. It yields the protein CASSQKTRHINYGYTF.

The chain is built from TRBV30 and TRBJ1-6; D uncertain. The V gene's germline CDR1 is GTSNPN and CDR2 SVGIG (reference sequence). The V end was cut by 4 bases, the J end by 6 bases, with 10 bases between. CDR3 size: 13 residues. CDR3 in amino acids: CAWNDGSNSPLHF. The CDR3 bases are TGTGCCTGGAATGACGGGAGTAATTCACCCCTCCACTTT.

J is TRBJ2-7 and V is TRBV4-3; 8 positions agree with TRBD1. V dropped 0 bases and J dropped 7; count of bases not matched to a gene: 8. This CDR3 has 15 amino acids. Germline V gene data show CDR1 as LGHNA and CDR2 as YSLEER. The CDR3 nucleotides are TGCGCCAGCAGCCAAGATATGGACAGGGTGGGGGAGCAGTACTTC. Its protein is CASSQDMDRVGEQYF.

The V gene is TRBV4-1, the J gene TRBJ1-3, with D perhaps TRBD1 (5 bases). CDR1 is MGHRA and CDR2 is YSYEKL in the germline V gene. The CDR3 covers 16 residues. V was cut by 4 bases and J by 1 base, with 14 bases left in between. CDR3 nucleotide sequence: TGCGCCAGCAGCCCTACTGGCTGGGGGTCTGGAAACACCATATATTTT. Translation: CASSPTGWGSGNTIYF.

The CDR3 sequence is CASGLWAGLNTGELFF. The CDR3 DNA reads TGTGCTAGTGGTTTGTGGGCAGGGTTGAACACCGGGGAGCTGTTTTTT. This chain uses TRBV12-5 with TRBJ2-2, with D perhaps matching TRBD1 (5 bases). The CDR3 runs 16 residues. Germline CDR1 reads LGHNT; CDR2 reads FRNRAP. Trimming took off 2 bases at V and 1 base at J, with 11 bases between the two ends. The variable domain in full, with the rest retrieved from reference TRBV12-5 and TRBJ2-2, is DARVTQTPRHKVTEMGQEVTMRCQPILGHNTVFWYRQTMMQGLELLAYFRNRAPLDDSGMPKDRFSAEMPDATLATLKIQPSEPRDSAVYFCASGLWAGLNTGELFFGEGSRLTVL.

DNA of the CDR3: TGCGCCAGCAGCCAGATCCGTTACACCGGGGAGCTGTTTTTT. Protein: CASSQIRYTGELFF. The J gene is TRBJ2-2, the V gene TRBV4-1; D is unclear. Deletions cut 3 bases from V and 3 bases from J, with 8 bases between. Germline values: CDR1 MGHRA, CDR2 YSYEKL. This CDR3 region has 14 residues.

This clone was recorded only once. The V call is TRBV4-1, the J call TRBJ1-2, with D maybe TRBD1 (5 bases). Germline CDR1 reads MGHRA; CDR2 reads YSYEKL. Trimming shortened V by 5 bases and J by 4 bases, and 14 bases separated the two germline ends. The CDR3 extends over 14 amino acids. CDR3 DNA sequence: TGCGCCAGCAGCGAGGGCCGGGGACCCTATGGCTACACCTTC. Translated: CASSEGRGPYGYTF.

The chain has TRBV7-9 and TRBJ2-1; 14 bases agree with TRBD2. The junction had 12 bases not matched to a gene; V was cut back by 6 bases and J by 2 bases. Per germline, CDR1 SEHNR and CDR2 FQNEAQ (reference sequence). This CDR3 has 19 amino acids. The CDR3 spells CASSSTAGTSGGAYNEQFF. As DNA, the CDR3 is TGTGCCAGCAGTTCTACGGCAGGGACTAGCGGGGGTGCCTACAATGAGCAGTTCTTC.

This sequence joins TRBV7-9 and TRBJ2-2, with D hard to call. Deletions cut 7 bases from V and 9 bases from J, with 12 bases between. Looked up from germline, CDR1 is SEHNR and CDR2 is FQNEAQ (reference sequence). The CDR3 contains 12 residues. The CDR3 DNA reads as TGTGCCAGCACCCTGTGGGCTTGGGAGCTGTTTTTT. It encodes CASTLWAWELFF.

This chain uses TRBV14 with TRBJ2-7; a possible D gene is TRBD2 (6 bases). Per the germline V gene, CDR1 is SGHDN and CDR2 is FVKESK. The V end was cut by 6 bases, the J end by 2 bases, with 11 bases between. The CDR3 sequence is 13 residues long. CDR3 loop: CASRYSGTYEQYF. The CDR3 DNA reads TGTGCCAGCAGATATAGCGGAACCTACGAGCAGTACTTC. Full variable domain (outside the CDR3, taken from reference TRBV14 and TRBJ2-7): EAGVTQFPSHSVIEKGQTVTLRCDPISGHDNLYWYRRVMGKEIKFLLHFVKESKQDESGMPNNRFLAERTGGTYSTLKVQPAELEDSGVYFCASRYSGTYEQYFGPGTRLTVT.

This clone occurred a few times. The chain joins TRBV30 to TRBJ2-5, with unresolved D. V was pared by 4 bases and J by 2 bases, with 8 bases between. The CDR3 loop spans 12 amino acids. Germline CDR1 reads GTSNPN; CDR2 reads SVGIG (reference sequence). In DNA, the CDR3 is TGTGCCTGGAACCAGGTTCAAGAGACCCAGTACTTC. This gives the protein CAWNQVQETQYF.

The V and J genes are TRBV11-2 and TRBJ1-1; the D is unclear. CDR1 and CDR2 (germline): SGHAT, FQNNGV. The CDR3 runs to 13 residues. Deletions cut 5 bases from V and 1 base from J, with 8 bases between. Here the CDR3 reads CASSRARNTEAFF. The CDR3 DNA reads TGTGCCAGCAGCCGGGCCCGGAACACTGAAGCTTTCTTT. The entire variable domain, with the rest obtained from reference TRBV11-2 and TRBJ1-1, is as follows: EAGVAQSPRYKIIEKRQSVAFWCNPISGHATLYWYQQILGQGPKLLIQFQNNGVVDDSQLPKDRFSAERLKGVDSTLKIQPAKLEDSAVYLCASSRARNTEAFFGQGTRLTVV.

V is TRBV6-1 and J is TRBJ1-1; possible D gene TRBD1, 6 bases. Deletions cut 6 bases from V and 4 bases from J, with 15 bases between. The CDR3 contains 14 residues. Germline lookup yields CDR1 MNHNS and CDR2 SASEGT. DNA for the CDR3: TGTGCCAGCAGGGAACAGGGCTTGGGCACTGAAGCTTTCTTT. As protein: CASREQGLGTEAFF.

V is TRBV11-1 and J is TRBJ2-5; the match to TRBD2 covers 12 bases. CDR1 is SGHAT and CDR2 is FQDESV in the germline V gene (reference sequence). V was pared by 5 bases and J by 4 bases, with 5 bases of the junction left unmatched. CDR3 length: 15 amino acids. The CDR3 DNA reads TGTGCCAGCAGCCAACCTAGCGGGGGGGCAGAGACCCAGTACTTC. Amino acids: CASSQPSGGAETQYF. Complete variable domain (other parts from reference TRBV11-1 and TRBJ2-5): EAEVAQSPRYKITEKSQAVAFWCDPISGHATLYWYRQILGQGPELLVQFQDESVVDDSQLPKDRFSAERLKGVDSTLKIQPAELGDSAMYLCASSQPSGGAETQYFGPGTRLLVL.

This chain uses TRBV29-1 with TRBJ2-5; the match to TRBD1 covers 7 bases. V lost 3 bases and J lost 4; bases outside the gene matches: 2. The germline gives CDR1 SQVTM, CDR2 ANQGSEA. This CDR3 comprises 12 residues. The chain's CDR3 is CSVEGQRETQYF. CDR3 bases: TGCAGCGTTGAGGGACAGCGAGAGACCCAGTACTTC.